This section outlines one T cell receptor beta chain sequence together with its context. This clonotype was observed a handful of times. There is no known antigen for this receptor. Per-base quality was not reported, and no clone a single base away is much larger than it. For repertoire sequencing, the TCR beta CDR3 regions were amplified from RNA transcripts. The first round of RT-PCR was done with HTBI primers and the Qiagen OneStep RT-PCR kit, and was followed by a second round of multiplex PCR, then size selection and purification. Libraries were sequenced paired-end with 100 bp reads on an Illumina HiSeq2000. Turning to the authors' computational methods: SOAPnuke was used to process the reads, removing any read that contained adapters or uncalled bases, had a mean Phred below 15, or lacked an exact match to the constant primer or identifier. COPE v1.2.5 was used to merge the high-quality paired reads. Unique nucleotide sequences were defined as clonotypes and aligned to IMGT TRB V, D and J references using MiTCR v1.1. The analysis was limited to V-J combinations with a frequency above 0.0001, which together covered around 99% of the repertoires. For each V-J combination, a TCR clonal expansion and chaos score was defined as F50 clonal expansion divided by the chaos observed in the TCRdist matrix. Welch's t-statistics and random forest were used to reduce features to about a dozen V-J combinations, which were fed into a naive Bayes classifier. The Morisita-Horn index was used to measure how similar the thyroid and blood repertoires were. TCRdb ran its own pipeline on the public reads, namely fastp trimming at Q25 and MiXCR clone calling, and kept in-frame beta chains. Each record represents a unique CDR3 protein, reported with the most common genes and DNA among its rows. For this entry, the V and J calls and clone size follow TCRdb and not the study's own pipeline. The sample has over a million distinct CDR3 sequences on record, about 40% of them singletons. The leading ten clones occupy approximately 12% of the sample.

Patients with hyperthyroidism were aged 18 to 65 years, had been newly diagnosed, and had a disease duration of less than 2 months. Patients with other autoimmune diseases, uncontrolled infections, pregnancy or lactation were excluded from the study. Clinical symptoms, serum thyroxine, TRAb, thyroid ultrasound and orbital computed tomography formed the basis of the diagnosis. Total RNA was extracted with Trizol reagent and quality-checked on an Agilent 2100 Bioanalyzer. Germline trimming amounts to 0 bases on V and 3 bases on J, with 7 as the count of junction bases outside the gene matches. CDR1 SGHVS and CDR2 FNYEAQ were looked up in the germline V gene. The CDR3 has 16 amino acids, counting the end cysteine and phenylalanine. CDR3 DNA only is kept here, 48 bases in frame from base 1. The data were taken from a study of Graves' ophthalmopathy and Graves' hyperthyroidism listed by TCRdb under 2018. Some background on the complete study: Hyperthyroidism was defined as stable when no progression to ophthalmopathy occurred within 18 months of follow-up. To tell Graves' ophthalmopathy apart from Graves' hyperthyroidism, and to predict which patients would progress to ophthalmopathy, the study relied on TCR beta repertoire signatures. In total, approximately 130 blood samples were TCR-sequenced: fewer than 50 ophthalmopathy, some 75 hyperthyroidism and about 17 hyperthyroidism-to-ophthalmopathy patients. To explore V-J signatures that separate ophthalmopathy from hyperthyroidism, a discovery set of approximately 100 patients was enrolled, consisting of 43 with ophthalmopathy and about 60 with stable hyperthyroidism. For independent validation, a separate cohort was made up of some 19 hyperthyroidism patients plus 17 patients who later progressed from hyperthyroidism to ophthalmopathy. In more than five hyperthyroidism patients, the T-cell repertoires found in thyroid tissue were compared with those found in blood. After sampling, hyperthyroidism patients received methimazole starting at 30 mg daily, and ophthalmopathy patients received high-dose intravenous methylprednisolone. What the study reported, not specific to this receptor: Ophthalmopathy was separated from stable hyperthyroidism by the 13-signature model with about 88% sensitivity and about 81% specificity in cross-validation and with 80%/75% in the test set. In validation, the model predicted ophthalmopathy progression with 55% to 71% sensitivity and approximately 75% specificity; some 13 predicted patients were CT-confirmed with GO in a median of around 6 months. No statistical method was used to set the sample size in advance, and the investigators knew which group each participant was assigned to. Most expanded thyroid clonotypes with a frequency above 0.001 also appeared in blood, which suggests that blood repertoires may reflect the immune response in the thyroid.

The TCR sequence derives from an adult man with Graves' hyperthyroidism. The sequenced material came from peripheral blood or thyroid tissue (not recorded which). This receptor chain uses TRBV7-6 and TRBJ2-7; 8 nucleotides in the junction match TRBD2. The CDR3 protein sequence reads: CASSLAVSGRDYEQYF. The DNA sequence is as follows: TGTGCCAGCAGCTTAGCAGTGAGCGGGAGAGACTACGAGCAGTACTTC.